This passage covers 6 T cell receptor beta chains from one sample sequenced in a study of T cell responses to AZD1222 COVID-19 vaccine. The repertoire was sequenced with immunoSEQ multiplex PCR; TCRdb's copy has only in-frame clones and lacks some. The sample records roughly 100,000 clones, 84% being singletons. The sequencing used peripheral blood, collected on day 0 of AZD1222 vaccination. These TCRs come from an adult in good health.

This chain connects TRBV29-1 to TRBJ2-3; D perhaps matches TRBD1 (6 bases). The germline CDR1 and CDR2 sequences are SQVTM and ANQGSEA. The CDR3 contains 15 residues. V lost 4 bases and J lost 3, with 17 bases in between. CDR3 region: CSVVRQGSVTDTQYF. The DNA for the CDR3 is TGCAGCGTTGTAAGGCAGGGGAGTGTAACAGATACGCAGTATTTT.

This chain joins TRBV5-6 and TRBJ2-3; 9 bases are shared with TRBD2. From germline, CDR1 is SGHDT and CDR2 YYEEEE. Losses at the gene ends were 3 bases for V and 4 bases for J; bases not matched to a gene: 9. This CDR3 contains 16 residues. CDR3 loop: CASSYLGGRDSDTQYF. The CDR3 region has the DNA TGTGCCAGCAGCTACCTAGGCGGGAGGGATTCAGATACGCAGTATTTT.

As to this clone: The same CDR3 arises from other DNA sequences in this sample as well. CDR3 protein: CASRTSGSYEQYF. DNA of the CDR3: TGTGCCAGCAGGACTAGCGGGAGCTACGAGCAGTACTTC. The chain has TRBV28 and TRBJ2-7; 12 bases fit TRBD2. CDR1 MDHEN and CDR2 SYDVKM come from the germline V gene. V lost 6 bases, J lost 3 bases, and 0 bases stayed unmatched. CDR3 size: 13 residues.

This chain joins TRBV27 and TRBJ1-2; weak D call: TRBD1 (5 bases). Germline V gene sequence: CDR1 MNHEY, CDR2 SMNVEV (reference sequence). Trimming stripped 3 bases from V and 4 bases from J, with 9 bases between. The CDR3 is made up of 13 amino acids. CDR3 DNA sequence: TGTGCCAGCAGTTTCGGGGCGCTCTATGGCTACACCTTC. Its protein product is CASSFGALYGYTF.

The genes are TRBV6-5 and TRBJ1-4; TRBD1 might be the D (5 bases). There are 13 residues in the CDR3. Germline V gives CDR1 MNHEY, CDR2 SVGAGI. V lost 7 bases to trimming and J lost 8 bases, with 14 bases between them. CDR3: CASTGGFREKLFF. The CDR3 region has the DNA TGTGCCAGCACGGGGGGGTTTCGAGAAAAACTGTTTTTT.

V and J are TRBV6-5 and TRBJ2-1; 8 bases are shared with TRBD2. The CDR3 contains 15 residues. V lost 2 bases to trimming and J lost 7 bases; unmatched junction nucleotides: 7. Per the germline V gene, CDR1 is MNHEY and CDR2 is SVGAGI. CDR3 residues: CASSYDGGAGNEQFF. The DNA of the CDR3 is TGTGCCAGCAGTTACGACGGGGGGGCTGGGAATGAGCAGTTCTTC.